This entry features one T cell receptor (beta chain) sequence. Its target is unknown. Produced via immunoSEQ multiplex PCR; TCRdb's table is partial and in-frame only. Here the sample spans approximately 80,000 clones, around nine tenths being singletons. CDR1 is MNHEY, CDR2 SVGAGI, per germline. Trimming took off 6 bases at V and 1 base at J, with 11 bases between the two ends. CDR3 length: 14 amino acids. This sample was included in a study of OX40 agonist ivuxolimab in advanced cancers. Study background: The dose-escalation cohort was around 83% male, with a mean age of approximately 61 years, ranging roughly 20 to 90. Past anti-PD-1, anti-PD-L1 or anti-CTLA-4 therapy was accepted, and 30% to 45% had received some.

Study results and limitations: In the 0.1 to 3.0 mg/kg range, CD4+ and CD8+ blood T cells had expanded clonally by week 6. The 0.1-3.0 mg/kg partial responders had among the lowest clonal expansion.

The clonotype originates from an adult with an advanced solid tumor such as melanoma, head and neck, liver or kidney cancer. The material sequenced was CD4+ or CD8+ T cells sorted from blood, taken in a trial of the OX40 agonist ivuxolimab. The chain combines TRBV6-5 with TRBJ2-3; either TRBD1 or TRBD2 may fit D (5 bases each). CDR3 loop: CASSRDRGTDTQYF. The CDR3 DNA sequence: TGTGCCAGCAGCCGGGACCGAGGCACAGATACGCAGTATTTT.